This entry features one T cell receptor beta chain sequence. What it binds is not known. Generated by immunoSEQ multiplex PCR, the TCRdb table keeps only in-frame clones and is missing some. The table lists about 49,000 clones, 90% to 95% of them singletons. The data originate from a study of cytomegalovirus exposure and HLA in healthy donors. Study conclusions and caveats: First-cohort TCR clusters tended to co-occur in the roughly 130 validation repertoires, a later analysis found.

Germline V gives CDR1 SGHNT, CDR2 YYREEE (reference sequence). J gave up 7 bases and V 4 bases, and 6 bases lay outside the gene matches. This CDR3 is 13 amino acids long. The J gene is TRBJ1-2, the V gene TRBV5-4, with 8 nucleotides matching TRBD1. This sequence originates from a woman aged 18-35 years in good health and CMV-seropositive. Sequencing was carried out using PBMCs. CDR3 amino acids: CASSLQGTGGYTF. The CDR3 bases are TGTGCCAGCAGCCTACAGGGGACAGGTGGCTACACCTTC.